The 5 T cell receptor beta chains below were found in one sample sequenced in a study of HIV-infected children after antiretroviral therapy interruption. RNA-based 3' RACE libraries used unique molecular identifiers. TCRdb analysed the 3' RACE reads with MiXCR anew, one entry per CDR3 protein. The sample carries fewer than 100,000 distinct CDR3 sequences, under 8% recorded once. Treatment: PENTA 11 planned treatment interruption arm or continuous ART arm. The sequencing used CD45RA+ CD4+ T cells from PBMCs, pooled from several time points, collected from a donor given antiretroviral therapy, either interrupted or continuous. The subset denotes: naive CD4+ CD45RA+ CD45RO- T cells. These receptors originate from a pool of human donors with HIV.

This clonotype was seen many times. The chain couples TRBV19 to TRBJ1-2; D uncertain. Trimming pared 9 bases from V and 7 bases from J, leaving 9 bases between. This CDR3 is 10 amino acids long. Germline CDR1 is LNHDA and CDR2 is SQIVND (reference sequence). DNA of the CDR3: TGTGCCAGCGGTACCTCTGGCTACACCTTC. Its protein product is CASGTSGYTF.

This clonotype was seen a handful of times. CDR3 nucleotides: TGTGCCAGCAGTCGGGGGACAGAATTTTTCGGCACTGAAGCTTTCTTT. Its translation is CASSRGTEFFGTEAFF. The rearrangement links TRBV27 to TRBJ1-1, with 7 bases matching TRBD1. The CDR3 has 16 residues. Trimming took 5 bases from V and 4 from J; bases not matched to a gene: 13. The germline V gene encodes CDR1 MNHEY and CDR2 SMNVEV (reference sequence).

This chain links TRBV7-9 with TRBJ2-1; 12 nucleotides agree with TRBD2. Germline lookup yields CDR1 SEHNR and CDR2 FQNEAQ (reference sequence). With 7 bases clipped from V and 4 bases from J, the junction kept 2 bases outside the gene matches. This CDR3 region has 14 residues. CDR3 in DNA: TGTGCCAGCACTAGCGGGGGGGATTACAATGAGCAGTTCTTC. It is translated as CASTSGGDYNEQFF.

This clonotype has just a few counts. The chain joins TRBV30 to TRBJ1-1, with 9 nucleotides matching TRBD1. Germline trimming cut 5 bases from V and 3 bases from J; bases unmatched to any gene: 4. CDR1 is GTSNPN and CDR2 is SVGIG in the germline V gene (reference sequence). The CDR3 is 13 amino acids. DNA of the CDR3: TGTGCCTGGTCCGGGACAGGGTACACTGAAGCTTTCTTT. Its protein product is CAWSGTGYTEAFF.

This clonotype came up many times. The V call is TRBV28, the J call TRBJ2-1; possibly TRBD2 for D (5 bases). The germline V gene encodes CDR1 MDHEN and CDR2 SYDVKM. Deletions cut 7 bases from V and 1 base from J, with 14 bases between. This CDR3 comprises 15 residues. The DNA of the CDR3 is TGTGCCAGCACCTTACCGGGGAAATCCTACAATGAGCAGTTCTTC. Protein: CASTLPGKSYNEQFF.